The 20 T cell receptor beta chains reported below all come from one sample, sequenced in a study of post-analysis software for immune sequencing data. Broader study findings: Several TRBV segments, TRBV5-6, TRBV5-1 and TRBV20-1 among them, were found more frequent in patients than controls.

The TCR beta cDNA libraries carried unique molecular identifiers. TCRdb itself ran the PCR reads through MiXCR, one entry per CDR3 protein. Counted here are about 770,000 distinct CDR3 sequences, roughly 46% occurring once; the ten biggest clones make up 4.9%. No antigen has been identified for these receptors. Source material: blood. These receptors all come from a girl aged 5-17 years with multiple sclerosis.

The V and J genes are TRBV2 and TRBJ2-4; D tentatively fits TRBD1 or TRBD2 (5 bases each). This CDR3 region has 17 residues. Trimming took 2 bases from V and 1 from J, leaving 15 bases between them. Per the germline V gene, CDR1 is SNHLY and CDR2 is FYNNEI. This CDR3 is CASSEMGDALAKNIQYF. In DNA form, the CDR3 reads TGTGCCAGCAGTGAAATGGGGGACGCTTTGGCCAAAAACATTCAGTACTTC.

V and J are TRBV27 and TRBJ2-3; 9 nucleotides agree with TRBD2. CDR1 is MNHEY and CDR2 is SMNVEV in the germline V gene (reference sequence). With V trimmed by 4 bases and J by 6 bases, 5 bases remained unmatched. This CDR3 contains 14 residues. The CDR3 reads CASSSAGGVDTQYF. Written as DNA, the CDR3 is TGTGCCAGCAGTTCTGCGGGAGGGGTGGATACGCAGTATTTT.

This chain links TRBV3-1 with TRBJ2-1; 10 positions agree with TRBD1. Trimming at V came to 2 bases and at J to 11 bases, leaving 9 bases not matched to a gene. The CDR3 contains 15 residues. Germline-derived CDR1 and CDR2 are LGHDT and YNNKEL (reference sequence). The CDR3 nucleotides read TGTGCCAGCAGCCAACTCAGACAGGGGGCACTAAAGCAGTTCTTC. Amino acids: CASSQLRQGALKQFF.

This clonotype was recorded a few times. CDR3 residues: CAWRGLYEQYF. In DNA form, the CDR3 reads TGTGCCTGGAGGGGCCTCTACGAGCAGTACTTC. The genes are TRBV30 and TRBJ2-7, with D hard to call. Trimming stripped 3 bases from V and 3 bases from J, with 6 bases between. This CDR3 region has 11 residues. Germline V gives CDR1 GTSNPN, CDR2 SVGIG (reference sequence).

This clonotype showed up just a few times. J is TRBJ1-4 and V is TRBV5-5; a weak D match, TRBD1 (5 bases). The CDR3 has 14 residues. Trimming removed 3 bases at V and 3 bases at J, with 9 bases between. Germline V gene lookup returns CDR1 SGHKS and CDR2 YYEKEE (reference sequence). For the CDR3, the DNA is TGTGCCAGCAGCTCCGGGACGGCTAATGAAAAACTGTTTTTT. It specifies CASSSGTANEKLFF.

In its sample, this clonotype was seen a few times. This chain joins TRBV7-9 and TRBJ1-2; D not certain. This CDR3 contains 16 residues. With 1 base removed from V and 10 bases from J, the gap between germline ends came to 22 bases. Germline V gene data show CDR1 as SEHNR and CDR2 as FQNEAQ (reference sequence). This CDR3 is CASSLENWAPEEVYTF. For the CDR3, the DNA is TGTGCCAGCAGCTTAGAGAACTGGGCTCCGGAGGAGGTCTACACCTTC.

Only a few counts were recorded for this clonotype. The chain couples TRBV20-1 to TRBJ2-1; weak D call: TRBD2 (6 bases). Per the germline V gene, CDR1 is DFQATT and CDR2 is SNEGSKA (reference sequence). This CDR3 contains 14 residues. The ends were cut back, 3 bases at V and 6 bases at J, with 15 bases in the middle. CDR3 protein: CSASDYLGGNEQFF. The CDR3 region has the DNA TGCAGTGCTAGTGACTACCTGGGGGGCAATGAGCAGTTCTTC.

This clonotype was seen only a few times. The chain employs TRBV5-1 and TRBJ2-3; D not resolved. This CDR3 is 12 amino acids long. The ends were cut back, 4 bases at V and 2 bases at J, with 5 bases in the middle. CDR1 is SGHRS and CDR2 is YFSETQ in the germline V gene. The CDR3 sequence: CASSQNTDTQYF. Here the CDR3 DNA reads TGCGCCAGCAGCCAAAACACAGATACGCAGTATTTT.

A note on this clonotype: The junction departs from germline at one end; a sequencing error may be responsible. The genes are TRBV10-3 and TRBJ2-1; D is possibly TRBD2 (6 bases). Germline CDR1 ENHRY, CDR2 SYGVKD. This CDR3 is built from 16 residues. DNA for the CDR3: TGTGCCATCGGTGAACGCGGAGGGGCTTCCTACAATGAGCAGTTCTTC. Its translation is CAIGERGGASYNEQFF.

This clonotype was observed a single time. This chain links TRBV20-1 with TRBJ1-2, with D perhaps TRBD1 (5 bases). V lost 6 bases to trimming and J lost 4 bases, with 15 bases between them. There are 13 residues in the CDR3. Germline CDR1 is DFQATT and CDR2 is SNEGSKA (reference sequence). CDR3 sequence reads: CSARGGTRYGYTF. The CDR3 nucleotides read TGCAGTGCCCGAGGAGGGACTCGCTATGGCTACACCTTC.

V gene TRBV7-9 combines with J gene TRBJ2-1; D is unclear. The CDR3 has 13 residues. Germline CDR1 is SEHNR and CDR2 is FQNEAQ (reference sequence). Trimming left V 3 bases short and J 8 bases short, with 11 bases between. CDR3 residues: CASSFTADHEQFF. As DNA, the CDR3 is TGTGCCAGCAGCTTTACGGCAGACCATGAGCAGTTCTTC.

V usage is TRBV15 and J usage is TRBJ2-4; D ambiguous. Germline loops: CDR1 LNHNV, CDR2 YYDKDF (reference sequence). The CDR3 has 17 amino acids. Deletions cut 0 bases from V and 0 bases from J, with 12 bases between. Here the CDR3 reads CATSRDRPGLAKNIQYF. DNA for the CDR3: TGTGCCACCAGCAGAGATAGACCTGGGCTAGCCAAAAACATTCAGTACTTC.

CDR3 loop: CASSLVAGAGEGYTF. Here the CDR3 DNA reads TGTGCCAGCAGTTTAGTGGCAGGGGCCGGCGAGGGCTACACCTTC. This chain connects TRBV12-3 or TRBV12-4 to TRBJ1-2; D is perhaps TRBD1 (6 bases). The CDR3 sequence is 15 residues long. The germline V and J ends were trimmed by 1 base and 8 bases, with 17 bases remaining between them.

The chain joins TRBV20-1 to TRBJ2-1; TRBD2 agrees at 13 bases. Germline V CDR1 and CDR2: DFQATT, SNEGSKA (reference sequence). This CDR3 spans 17 amino acids. V shed 6 bases and J 0 bases; nucleotides not matched to a gene: 8. CDR3 DNA sequence: TGCAGTGCCCGGAGGGGACTAGCGGGATACTCCTACAATGAGCAGTTCTTC. This codes for CSARRGLAGYSYNEQFF.

CDR3 nucleotide sequence: TGTGCTAGTGGTTTCGGACTAGCGGGCACAGATACGCAGTATTTT. Translating it yields CASGFGLAGTDTQYF. The V and J genes are TRBV12-5 and TRBJ2-3; 10 bases map to TRBD2. This CDR3 comprises 15 residues. The V gene end was trimmed by 3 bases and the J gene end by 1 base; junction bases not matched to a gene: 1. Germline assignment: CDR1 LGHNT and CDR2 FRNRAP.

This clonotype has a count of ten or more. The chain couples TRBV7-9 to TRBJ1-4, with a tentative D call TRBD1 (6 bases). The CDR3 covers 14 residues. Germline values: CDR1 SEHNR, CDR2 FQNEAQ (reference sequence). Trimming cost V 5 bases and J 5 bases, with 12 bases left between them. For the CDR3, the DNA is TGTGCCAGCAGCCCCTTGGACAGAAATGAAAAACTGTTTTTT. It is translated as CASSPLDRNEKLFF.

CDR3 nucleotide sequence: TGTGCCACCAGTGATCCCTCCGGGACGGAGCATGGCTACACCTTC. It specifies CATSDPSGTEHGYTF. The chain employs TRBV24-1 and TRBJ1-2, with D perhaps matching TRBD1 (5 bases). Trimming took 3 bases from V and 6 from J, leaving 16 bases between them. The CDR3 consists of 15 residues. CDR1 is KGHDR and CDR2 is SFDVKD in the germline V gene.

The rearrangement uses TRBV6-5 and TRBJ1-6; 7 bases are a match to TRBD1. CDR1 MNHEY and CDR2 SVGAGI come from the germline V gene. CDR3 length: 16 amino acids. After removal of 7 bases from V and 9 bases from J, the junction contained 15 bases not matched to a gene. The DNA for the CDR3 is TGTGCCAGCACCACTACTACAGGGGAAAATCGTTCACCCCTCCACTTT. Translating gives CASTTTTGENRSPLHF.

The chain combines TRBV20-1 with TRBJ2-1; D is possibly TRBD1 or TRBD2 (5 bases each). The V and J ends lost 6 bases and 0 bases respectively, with 24 bases between them. This CDR3 is built from 18 residues. Germline CDR1 DFQATT, CDR2 SNEGSKA (reference sequence). For the CDR3, the DNA is TGCAGTGCCTACGGTGGGGGAAGGGCCTTGAGCTCCTACAATGAGCAGTTCTTC. This encodes CSAYGGGRALSSYNEQFF.

The gene calls are TRBV12-3 or TRBV12-4 and TRBJ2-1, with D tentatively TRBD2 (6 bases). Trimming shortened V by 6 bases and J by 6 bases, and 18 bases separated the two germline ends. This CDR3 spans 15 amino acids. Written as DNA, the CDR3 is TGTGCCAGCAGCCTCAGGGTGGCAGCGGGCAATGAGCAGTTCTTC. It is translated as CASSLRVAAGNEQFF.